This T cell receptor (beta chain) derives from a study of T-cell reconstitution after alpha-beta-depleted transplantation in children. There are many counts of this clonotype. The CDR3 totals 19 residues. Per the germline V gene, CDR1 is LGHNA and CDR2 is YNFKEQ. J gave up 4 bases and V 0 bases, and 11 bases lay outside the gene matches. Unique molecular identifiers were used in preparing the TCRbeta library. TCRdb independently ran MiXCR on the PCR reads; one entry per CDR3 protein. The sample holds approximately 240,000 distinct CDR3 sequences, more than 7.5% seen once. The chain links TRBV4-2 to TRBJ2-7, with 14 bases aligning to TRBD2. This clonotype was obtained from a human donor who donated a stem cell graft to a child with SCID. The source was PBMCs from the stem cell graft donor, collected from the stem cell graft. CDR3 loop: CASSQDGTSGGSGRYEQYF. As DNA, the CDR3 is TGTGCCAGCAGCCAAGATGGGACTAGCGGGGGCTCGGGGAGATACGAGCAGTACTTC.